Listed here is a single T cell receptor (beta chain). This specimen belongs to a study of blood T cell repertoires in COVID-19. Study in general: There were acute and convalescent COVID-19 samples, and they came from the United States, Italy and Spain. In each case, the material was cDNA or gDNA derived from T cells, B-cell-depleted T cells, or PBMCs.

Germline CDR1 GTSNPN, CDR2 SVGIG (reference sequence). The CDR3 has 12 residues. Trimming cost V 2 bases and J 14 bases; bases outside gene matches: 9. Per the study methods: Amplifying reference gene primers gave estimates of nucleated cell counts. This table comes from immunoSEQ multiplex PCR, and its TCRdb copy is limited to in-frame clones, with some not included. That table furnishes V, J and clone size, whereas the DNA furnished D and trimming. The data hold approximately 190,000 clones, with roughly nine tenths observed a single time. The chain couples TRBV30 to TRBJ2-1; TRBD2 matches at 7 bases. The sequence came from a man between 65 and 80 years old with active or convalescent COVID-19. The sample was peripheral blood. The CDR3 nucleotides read TGTGCCTGGAGTCTCCCAGCGGGGCGGAAGTTCTTC. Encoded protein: CAWSLPAGRKFF.